These T cell receptor beta chains were read from a single sample in a study of vaccination and CD4 T cells after COVID-19. Their antigen targets remain unknown. TCRdb re-derived calls from the PCR reads in MiXCR, one entry per CDR3 protein. This sample yields under 20,000 distinct CDR3 sequences, of which more than 45% are seen a single time; around 3% belongs to the top ten. The starting material was CD4+ T cells from blood, cultured in vitro, obtained after SARS-CoV-2 vaccination. Receptors were obtained from a human donor who had recovered from COVID-19. The CDR3 runs from the conserved cysteine through the conserved F or W. Each record gives: D gene, CDR3 length, J gene, V gene, clone size, CDR3 DNA, CDR3 protein. The D gene is left open where the match is weak. Expanded clones are given a class, and other clones once, few, many or no size at all.

>TRBD2|16|TRBJ2-7|TRBV20-1|.
TGCAGTGCTAGAGATTCCCGGGCGGGAGGTCCCTACGAGCAGTACTTC
CSARDSRAGGPYEQYF
>.|12|TRBJ1-2|TRBV20-1|.
TGCAGCGCCACAAGGGGGGCCTATAGCTACACCTTC
CSATRGAYSYTF
>.|12|TRBJ2-1|TRBV20-1|.
TGCAGTGCTACGACTAGCTACAATGAGCAGTTCTTC
CSATTSYNEQFF
>TRBD1|14|TRBJ1-5|TRBV7-2|few
TGTGCCAGCAGCCGGGACAGGGTTAACCAGCCCCAGCATTTT
CASSRDRVNQPQHF
>.|17|TRBJ1-2|TRBV7-9|.
TGTGCCAGCAGCCCACAGGGCCCACTCACCTTTAACTATGGCTACACCTTC
CASSPQGPLTFNYGYTF
>.|8|TRBJ1-1|TRBV20-1|.
TGCAGTGCTAGGGGAGCTTTCTTT
CSARGAFF
>TRBD1|16|TRBJ1-1|TRBV27|.
TGTGCCAGCAGTCCATATTTCGGTCGTGAGGGCAGGGGGGCTTTCTTT
CASSPYFGREGRGAFF
>.|14|TRBJ1-2|TRBV6-1|.
TGTGCCAGCACCACGGGGGGGGCTCCTTATGGCTACACCTTC
CASTTGGAPYGYTF
>.|14|TRBJ1-2|TRBV6-1|few
TGTGCCAGCAGTCGTCAGGGTAGACGCTATGGCTACACCTTC
CASSRQGRRYGYTF
>.|15|TRBJ2-7|TRBV6-2/TRBV6-3|.
TGTGCCAGCAGTGCAACGCCGGGACGGACCTACGAGCAGTACTTC
CASSATPGRTYEQYF
>.|11|TRBJ1-1|TRBV20-1|.
TGCAGTGCTAGAAGGCCAGATGAAGCTTTCTTT
CSARRPDEAFF
>.|15|TRBJ1-1|TRBV7-8|few
TGTGCCAGCAGCTTAGCGCAAATCATGGACACTGAAGCTTTCTTT
CASSLAQIMDTEAFF
>.|15|TRBJ2-5|TRBV20-1|.
TGCAGTGCTAGCACCCCCCGTGGACGGGAAGAGACCCAGTACTTC
CSASTPRGREETQYF
>.|17|TRBJ1-6|TRBV20-1|few
TGCAGTGCTAGAGACGACAGAACCATCCCCTATAATTCACCCCTCCACTTT
CSARDDRTIPYNSPLHF
>.|12|TRBJ2-5|TRBV6-2/TRBV6-3|.
TGTGCCAGCAGTTACTCGGTGGAGACCCAGTACTTC
CASSYSVETQYF
>TRBD1|16|TRBJ2-3|TRBV24-1|.
TGTGCCACCAGTGATCCCCCCGGGACAGGCACAGATACGCAGTATTTT
CATSDPPGTGTDTQYF
>.|13|TRBJ1-4|TRBV4-3|.
TGCGCCAGCAGCCAACGTAGGGGGGCAAAACTGTTTTTT
CASSQRRGAKLFF
>TRBD1|15|TRBJ2-1|TRBV9|few
TGTGCCAGCAGCCCCGGACAGGGACGATACAATGAGCAGTTCTTC
CASSPGQGRYNEQFF
>TRBD1|19|TRBJ1-5|TRBV28|.
TGTGCCAGCAGCCAAACCGGGACAGGGGGCTCGTGGAGCAATCAGCCCCAGCATTTT
CASSQTGTGGSWSNQPQHF
>.|15|TRBJ2-2|TRBV7-3|.
TGTGCCAGCAGCCCCGGGGGCTGGGGCACCGGGGAGCTGTTTTTT
CASSPGGWGTGELFF
>.|15|TRBJ2-3|TRBV20-1|.
TGCAGTGCCGTCGGAGGAGACTCTAGCACAGATACGCAGTATTTT
CSAVGGDSSTDTQYF
>.|15|TRBJ1-2|TRBV5-1|.
TGCGCCAGCAGCAGAAGAGAACCAGCTAACTATGGCTACACCTTC
CASSRREPANYGYTF
>.|13|TRBJ2-7|TRBV5-4|.
TGTGCCAGCAGCTTGGAGGGCGGGATTGAGCAGTACTTC
CASSLEGGIEQYF
>TRBD1|17|TRBJ1-6|TRBV6-5|.
TGTGCCAGCAGTTCAGACTCGACAGGGGGATATAATTCACCCCTCCACTTT
CASSSDSTGGYNSPLHF
>.|12|TRBJ1-1|TRBV11-3|.
TGTGCCAGCAGCTCACACGGGACAGAAGCTTTCTTT
CASSSHGTEAFF
>.|13|TRBJ1-5|TRBV25-1|.
TGTGCCAGCAGGGCAGGGAACAATCAGCCCCAGCATTTT
CASRAGNNQPQHF
>TRBD2|16|TRBJ2-7|TRBV10-3|few
TGTGCCATCAGTGAGAGGACTAGCGGGAAAAAGTACGAGCAGTACTTC
CAISERTSGKKYEQYF
>.|12|TRBJ2-7|TRBV6-2/TRBV6-3|.
TGTGCCAGCAGTTGGACAGACTACGAGCAGTACTTC
CASSWTDYEQYF
>.|12|TRBJ2-3|TRBV4-1|.
TGCGCCAGCAGCCTGGAAGGGACCACGCAGTATTTT
CASSLEGTTQYF
>.|15|TRBJ1-5|TRBV19|few
TGTGCCAGTAGTATATGGCAGGGTGGTAATCAGCCCCAGCATTTT
CASSIWQGGNQPQHF
>.|14|TRBJ1-1|TRBV2|.
TGTGCCAGCACCGAACTCGGGGCCAAACCTGAAGCTTTCTTT
CASTELGAKPEAFF
>TRBD2|16|TRBJ2-1|TRBV19|few
TGTGCCAGTAGTTCCGGGACTAGCGGGAGGGCCGATGAGCAGTTCTTC
CASSSGTSGRADEQFF
>TRBD1|15|TRBJ1-1|TRBV7-9|few
TGTGCCAGCAGCTTAGCCGGACAGGGGAACACTGAAGCTTTCTTT
CASSLAGQGNTEAFF
>.|13|TRBJ2-5|TRBV11-2|few
TGTGCCAGCAGCCCAGGGATCCAAGAGACCCAGTACTTC
CASSPGIQETQYF
>TRBD2|14|TRBJ2-3|TRBV10-3|few
TGTGCCATCGGGGGGGTCGCCAGCACAGATACGCAGTATTTT
CAIGGVASTDTQYF
>TRBD2|15|TRBJ2-1|TRBV2|.
TGTGCCAGCACTACCCCTAGCGGGATGTACAATGAGCAGTTCTTC
CASTTPSGMYNEQFF
>.|16|TRBJ1-5|TRBV6-1|.
TGTGCCAGCAGCCTAGGGGGTACTCGGGGGGATCAGCCCCAGCATTTT
CASSLGGTRGDQPQHF
>.|13|TRBJ2-5|TRBV2|.
TGTGCCAGCAGTCGAAACCTCCAAGAGACCCAGTACTTC
CASSRNLQETQYF
>.|15|TRBJ1-1|TRBV12-3/TRBV12-4|.
TGTGCCAGCAGTTTGTACAGTCTGAGTCTAACTGAAGCTTTCTTT
CASSLYSLSLTEAFF
>TRBD2|15|TRBJ2-5|TRBV20-1|few
TGCAGTGCTAGAATCGTTCTAGCGGTCCAAGAGACCCAGTACTTC
CSARIVLAVQETQYF
>.|13|TRBJ1-6|TRBV7-3|few
TGTGCCAGCAGCTTGGACCTCAATTCACCCCTCCACTTT
CASSLDLNSPLHF
>TRBD2|15|TRBJ2-7|TRBV14|.
TGTGCCAGCAGCCAAGAAGGACTAGCGGGTTCCGAGCAGTACTTC
CASSQEGLAGSEQYF
>.|13|TRBJ1-2|TRBV30|few
TGTGCCTGGGGGGCATCTGAGGACTATGGCTACACCTTC
CAWGASEDYGYTF